The present TCR beta chain was sequenced within a study of human T cells and chemical hapten exposure. In the study overall: How much TCR each sample yielded varied, mostly because pooled library volumes differed slightly.

TCRdb fed the RACE reads into MiXCR, producing one record per CDR3 protein. The sample carries 85,000 to 90,000 distinct CDR3 sequences, roughly 8.8% recorded once. As regards this clonotype: This may come from a read error, since a much larger clone is one base off. In this CDR3 the conserved last residue, phenylalanine or tryptophan, is missing, so a read error is likely.

Sample time point: pre-sensitization, week 0. Treatment noted: therapeutic diphenylcyclopropenone sensitization with weekly scalp DPC. The starting material was whole blood, obtained in connection with sensitization to the hapten diphenylcyclopropenone (DPC). The clonotype was recovered from a middle-aged woman with alopecia areata. Some clones in this sample may be carry-over from other donors' samples.

CDR3 sequence reads: CASSLGQTSYEQYI. For the CDR3, the DNA is TGTGCCAGCAGCTTGGGACAGACCTCCTACGAGCAGTACATC. The chain combines TRBV11-2 with TRBJ2-7; 7 bases line up with TRBD1. Germline CDR1 SGHAT, CDR2 FQNNGV. V trimming: 3 bases; J trimming: 0 bases; junction bases outside the gene matches: 2. The CDR3 loop spans 14 amino acids.